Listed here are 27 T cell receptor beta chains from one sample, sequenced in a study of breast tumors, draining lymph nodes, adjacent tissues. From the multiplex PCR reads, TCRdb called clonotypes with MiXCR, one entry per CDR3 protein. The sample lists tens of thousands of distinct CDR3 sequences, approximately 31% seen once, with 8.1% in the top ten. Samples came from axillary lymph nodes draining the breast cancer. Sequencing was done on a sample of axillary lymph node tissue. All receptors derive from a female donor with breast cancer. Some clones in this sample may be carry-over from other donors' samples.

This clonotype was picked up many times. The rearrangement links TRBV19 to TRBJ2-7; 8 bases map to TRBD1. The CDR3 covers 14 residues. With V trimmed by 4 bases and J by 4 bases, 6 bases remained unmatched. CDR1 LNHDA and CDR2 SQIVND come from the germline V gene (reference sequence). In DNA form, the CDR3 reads TGTGCCAGTAGTACACGGGACAGGATATACGAGCAGTACTTC. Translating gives CASSTRDRIYEQYF.

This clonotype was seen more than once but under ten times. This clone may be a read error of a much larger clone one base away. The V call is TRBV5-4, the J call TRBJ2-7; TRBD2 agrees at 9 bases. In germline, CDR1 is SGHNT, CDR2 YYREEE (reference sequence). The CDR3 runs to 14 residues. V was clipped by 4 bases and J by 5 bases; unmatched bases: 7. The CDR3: CASSRTSAQNEQYF. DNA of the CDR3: TGTGCCAGCAGCAGGACTAGCGCGCAAAACGAGCAGTACTTC.

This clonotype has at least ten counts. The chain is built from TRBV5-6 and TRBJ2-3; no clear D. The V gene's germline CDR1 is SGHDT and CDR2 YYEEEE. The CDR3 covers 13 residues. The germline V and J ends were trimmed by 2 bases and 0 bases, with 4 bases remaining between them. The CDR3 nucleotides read TGTGCCAGCAGCTTTGGGAGCACAGATACGCAGTATTTT. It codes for CASSFGSTDTQYF.

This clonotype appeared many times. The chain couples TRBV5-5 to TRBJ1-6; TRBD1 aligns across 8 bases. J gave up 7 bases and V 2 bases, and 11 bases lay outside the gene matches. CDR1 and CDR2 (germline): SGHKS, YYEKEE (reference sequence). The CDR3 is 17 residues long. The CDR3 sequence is CASSLYGQGPSNSPLHF. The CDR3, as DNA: TGTGCCAGCAGCTTATATGGACAGGGACCGTCAAATTCACCCCTCCACTTT.

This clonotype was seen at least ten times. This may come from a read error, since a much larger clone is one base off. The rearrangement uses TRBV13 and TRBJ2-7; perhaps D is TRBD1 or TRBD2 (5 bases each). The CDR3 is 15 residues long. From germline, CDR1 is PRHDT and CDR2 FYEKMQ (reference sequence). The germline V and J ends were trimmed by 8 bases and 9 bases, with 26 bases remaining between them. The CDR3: CASGPPGTLRSGQYF. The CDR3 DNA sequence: TGTGCCAGCGGCCCCCCAGGGACCCTACGAAGCGGGCAGTACTTC.

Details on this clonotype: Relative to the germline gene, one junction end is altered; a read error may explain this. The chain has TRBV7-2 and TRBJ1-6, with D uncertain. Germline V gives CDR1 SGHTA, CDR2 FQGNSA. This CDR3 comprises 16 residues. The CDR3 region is CASSLVSSLYNSPLHF. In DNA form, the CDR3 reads TGCGCCAGCAGCCTAGTCTCCTCTCTATATAATTCACCCCTCCACTTT.

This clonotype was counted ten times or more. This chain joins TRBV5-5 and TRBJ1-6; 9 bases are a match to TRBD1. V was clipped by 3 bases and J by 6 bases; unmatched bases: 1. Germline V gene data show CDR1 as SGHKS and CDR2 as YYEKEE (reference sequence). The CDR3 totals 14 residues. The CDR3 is CASSSGQGNSPLHF. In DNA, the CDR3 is TGTGCCAGCAGCTCGGGACAGGGTAATTCACCCCTCCACTTT. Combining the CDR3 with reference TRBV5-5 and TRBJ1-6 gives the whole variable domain DAGVTQSPTHLIKTRGQQVTLRCSPISGHKSVSWYQQVLGQGPQFIFQYYEKEERGRGNFPDRFSARQFPNYSSELNVNALLLGDSALYLCASSSGQGNSPLHFGNGTRLTVT.

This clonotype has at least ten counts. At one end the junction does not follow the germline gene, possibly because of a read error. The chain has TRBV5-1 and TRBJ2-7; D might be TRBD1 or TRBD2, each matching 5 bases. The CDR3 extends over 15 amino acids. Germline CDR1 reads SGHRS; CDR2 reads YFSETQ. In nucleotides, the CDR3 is TGCGCCAGCAGCGCCCTCGGGGCCGGCTCCCACGAGCAGTACTTC. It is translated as CASSALGAGSHEQYF.

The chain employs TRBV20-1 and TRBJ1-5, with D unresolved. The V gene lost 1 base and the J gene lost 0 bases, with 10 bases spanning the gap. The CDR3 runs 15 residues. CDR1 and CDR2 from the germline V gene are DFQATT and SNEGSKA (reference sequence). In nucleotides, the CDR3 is TGCAGTGCTAGAGGCACAGTCAGTAGCAATCAGCCCCAGCATTTT. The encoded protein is CSARGTVSSNQPQHF.

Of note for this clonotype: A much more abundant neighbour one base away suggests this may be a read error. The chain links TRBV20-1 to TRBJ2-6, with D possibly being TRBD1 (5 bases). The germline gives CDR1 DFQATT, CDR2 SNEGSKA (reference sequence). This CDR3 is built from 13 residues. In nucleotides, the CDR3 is TGCAGTGCTCCAGTCTATGGGGCCAACGTCCTGGCTTTC. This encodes CSAPVYGANVLAF.

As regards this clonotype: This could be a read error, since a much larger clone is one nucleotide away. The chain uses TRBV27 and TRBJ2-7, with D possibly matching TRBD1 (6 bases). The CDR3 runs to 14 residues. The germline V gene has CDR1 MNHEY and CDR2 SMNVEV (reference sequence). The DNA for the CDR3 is TGTGCCAGCAGTTTAGGGGGACATATTTACGAGCAGTGCTTC. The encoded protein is CASSLGGHIYEQCF.

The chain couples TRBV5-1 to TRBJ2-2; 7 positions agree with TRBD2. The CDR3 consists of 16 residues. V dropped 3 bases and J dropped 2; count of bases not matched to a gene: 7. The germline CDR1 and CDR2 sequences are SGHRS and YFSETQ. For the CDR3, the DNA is TGCGCCAGCAGCTCCTCGACTAGCAGAAACACCGGGGAGCTGTTTTTT. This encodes CASSSSTSRNTGELFF.

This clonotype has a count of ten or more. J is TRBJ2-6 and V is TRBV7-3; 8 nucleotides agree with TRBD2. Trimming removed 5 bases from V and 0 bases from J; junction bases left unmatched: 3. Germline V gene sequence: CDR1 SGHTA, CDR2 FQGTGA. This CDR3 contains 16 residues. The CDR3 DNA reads TGTGCCAGCAGCACGAGCGGGGGCTCTGGGGCCAACGTCCTGACTTTC. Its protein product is CASSTSGGSGANVLTF.

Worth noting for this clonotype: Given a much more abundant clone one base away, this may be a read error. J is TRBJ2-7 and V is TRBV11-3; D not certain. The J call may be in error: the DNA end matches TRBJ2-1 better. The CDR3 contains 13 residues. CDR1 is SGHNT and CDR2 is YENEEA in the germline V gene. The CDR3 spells CASSLERGSEQFF. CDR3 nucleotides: TGTGCCAGCAGCTTAGAACGCGGCTCCGAGCAGTTCTTC.

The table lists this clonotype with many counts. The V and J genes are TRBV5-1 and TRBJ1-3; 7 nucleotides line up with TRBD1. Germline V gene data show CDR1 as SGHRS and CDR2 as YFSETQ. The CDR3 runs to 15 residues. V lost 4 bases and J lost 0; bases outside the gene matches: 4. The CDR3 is CASSRGTDSGNTIYF. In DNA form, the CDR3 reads TGCGCCAGCAGCCGCGGGACAGACTCTGGAAACACCATATATTTT.

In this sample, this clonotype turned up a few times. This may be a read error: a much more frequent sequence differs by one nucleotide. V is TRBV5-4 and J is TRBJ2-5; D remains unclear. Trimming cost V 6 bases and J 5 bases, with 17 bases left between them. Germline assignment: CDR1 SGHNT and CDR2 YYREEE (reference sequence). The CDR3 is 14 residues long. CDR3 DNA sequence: TGTGCCAGCACCCCCGGGCTAGTGGACGAGACCCAGTACTTC. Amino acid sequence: CASTPGLVDETQYF.

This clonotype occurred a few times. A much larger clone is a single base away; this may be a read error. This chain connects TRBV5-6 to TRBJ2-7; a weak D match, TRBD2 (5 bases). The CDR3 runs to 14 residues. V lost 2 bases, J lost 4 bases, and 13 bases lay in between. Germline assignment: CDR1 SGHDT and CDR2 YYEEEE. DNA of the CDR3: TGTGCCAGCAGCTTTATTGGCGCGGGTTACGAGCAGTACTTC. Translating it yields CASSFIGAGYEQYF.

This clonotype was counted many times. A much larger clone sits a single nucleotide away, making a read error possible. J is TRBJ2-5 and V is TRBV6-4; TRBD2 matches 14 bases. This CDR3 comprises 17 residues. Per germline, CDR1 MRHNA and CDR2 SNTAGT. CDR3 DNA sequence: TGTGCCAGCAGTGATTCCGGGACTAGCGGGAGAGTAGAGACCCAGTGCTTC. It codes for CASSDSGTSGRVETQCF.

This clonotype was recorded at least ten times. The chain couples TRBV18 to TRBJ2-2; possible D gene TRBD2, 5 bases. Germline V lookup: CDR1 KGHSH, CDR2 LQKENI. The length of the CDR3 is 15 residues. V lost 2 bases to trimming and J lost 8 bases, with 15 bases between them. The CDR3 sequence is CASSPEDSYGGELFF. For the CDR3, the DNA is TGTGCCAGCTCACCAGAGGACTCCTACGGGGGGGAGCTGTTTTTT.

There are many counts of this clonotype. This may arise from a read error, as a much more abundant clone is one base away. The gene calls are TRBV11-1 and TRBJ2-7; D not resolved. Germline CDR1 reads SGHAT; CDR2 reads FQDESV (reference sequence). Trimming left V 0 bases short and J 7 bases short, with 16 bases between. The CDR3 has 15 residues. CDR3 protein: CASSLALAAVGEQYF. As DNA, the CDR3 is TGTGCCAGCAGCTTAGCGTTGGCGGCAGTCGGGGAGCAGTACTTC.

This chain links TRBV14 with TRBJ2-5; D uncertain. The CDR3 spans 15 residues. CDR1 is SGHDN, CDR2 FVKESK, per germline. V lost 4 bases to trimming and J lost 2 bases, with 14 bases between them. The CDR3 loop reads CASSPMSSPQETQYF. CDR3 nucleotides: TGTGCCAGCAGCCCCATGTCATCCCCTCAAGAGACCCAGTACTTC.

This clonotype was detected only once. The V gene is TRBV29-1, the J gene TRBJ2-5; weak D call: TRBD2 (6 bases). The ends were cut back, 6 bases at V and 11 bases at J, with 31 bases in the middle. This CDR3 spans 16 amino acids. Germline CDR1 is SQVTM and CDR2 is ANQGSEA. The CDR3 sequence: CSVTGLRTSSYDEQYF. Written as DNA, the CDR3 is TGCAGCGTGACGGGACTCCGCACGAGCTCCTACGATGAGCAGTACTTC.

The CDR3 is CASSRRTGNQPQHF. CDR3 nucleotide sequence: TGTGCCAGCAGCCGGCGGACAGGGAATCAGCCCCAGCATTTT. This sequence joins TRBV7-9 and TRBJ1-5; 8 nucleotides match TRBD1. This CDR3 is built from 14 residues. Germline V CDR1 and CDR2: SEHNR, FQNEAQ (reference sequence). V lost 5 bases to trimming and J lost 4 bases; unmatched junction nucleotides: 4.

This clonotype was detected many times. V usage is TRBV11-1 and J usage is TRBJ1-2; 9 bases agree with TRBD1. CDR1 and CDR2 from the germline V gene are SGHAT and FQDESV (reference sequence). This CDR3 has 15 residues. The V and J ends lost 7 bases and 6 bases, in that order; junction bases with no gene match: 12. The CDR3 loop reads CASTENRGRSDGYTF. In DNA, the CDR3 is TGTGCCAGCACGGAGAACAGGGGGCGCTCGGATGGCTACACCTTC.

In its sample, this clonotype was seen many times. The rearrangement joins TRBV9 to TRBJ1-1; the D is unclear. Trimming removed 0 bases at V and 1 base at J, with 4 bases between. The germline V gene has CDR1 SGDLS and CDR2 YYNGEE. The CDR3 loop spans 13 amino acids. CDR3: CASSVDGNTEAFF. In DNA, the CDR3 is TGTGCCAGCAGCGTAGACGGGAACACTGAAGCTTTCTTT. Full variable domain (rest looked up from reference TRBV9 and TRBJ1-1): DSGVTQTPKHLITATGQRVTLRCSPRSGDLSVYWYQQSLDQGLQFLIQYYNGEERAKGNILERFSAQQFPDLHSELNLSSLELGDSALYFCASSVDGNTEAFFGQGTRLTVV.

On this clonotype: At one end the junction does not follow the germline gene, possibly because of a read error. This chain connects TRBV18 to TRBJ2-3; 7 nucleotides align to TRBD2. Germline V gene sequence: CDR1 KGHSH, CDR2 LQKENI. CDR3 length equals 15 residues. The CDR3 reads CTSSAAGDGTDMQYF. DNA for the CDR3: TGTACCAGCTCGGCCGCGGGGGACGGCACAGATATGCAGTATTTT.

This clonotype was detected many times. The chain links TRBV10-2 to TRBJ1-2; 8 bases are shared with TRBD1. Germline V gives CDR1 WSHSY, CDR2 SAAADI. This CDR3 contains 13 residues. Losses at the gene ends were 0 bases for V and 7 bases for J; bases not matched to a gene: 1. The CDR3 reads CASSESRGPGYTF. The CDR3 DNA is TGCGCCAGCAGTGAGTCCAGGGGGCCTGGCTACACCTTC.